This TCR beta chain was found in a study of CD8 T cells in ankylosing spondylitis (dated by TCRdb to the late 2010s). Looking at the study overall: To find TCR variants linked to disease, the study profiled T cell receptor beta repertoires in ankylosing spondylitis patients and healthy donors. In total, the full study cohort was made up of over a hundred healthy donors and more than 20 ankylosing spondylitis patients. Peripheral blood was sampled, and synovial fluid was additionally collected from ankylosing spondylitis patients. Points the paper makes about the study in general: Some of the motif variants had been reported before in the synovial fluid and blood of reactive arthritis patients, a finding that suggests common disease-initiation mechanisms. The disease-linked clones were reported as significantly enriched in matched synovial fluid samples from ankylosing spondylitis patients. A CD8+ phenotype was shown by the disease-linked clones, which were found at relatively low frequencies in peripheral blood. Blood from ankylosing spondylitis patients appeared to be characterized by a TCR beta motif composed of eight highly homologous amino acid variants.

The CDR3 holds 14 amino acids from the cysteine to the phenylalanine. Just the 42-base CDR3 DNA is kept, in frame starting at base 1. Cut back by 6 bases and 9 bases, the V and J ends lie 18 bases apart. CDR1 MDHEN and CDR2 SYDVKM are derived from the germline V gene. In regard to this clonotype: The clone's antigen remains unknown. It has no much larger one-base neighbor in the sample; base qualities were not kept.

The sample was run on an Illumina HiSeq 2500. TCR beta libraries were prepared by quantitative 5'-RACE with molecular barcodes. Turning to the authors' computational methods: A new computational method, built on a probabilistic model of VDJ rearrangement, was used to identify disease-linked TCR variants. TCRdb redid the processing of the public reads, applying fastp at Q25 and MiXCR, and retained in-frame beta chains. Each record represents a unique CDR3 protein, reported with the most common genes and DNA among its rows. None of the V and J calls come from the authors' own analysis; TCRdb made them. The sample data list a few hundred thousand distinct CDR3 sequences, and 20% to 25% of these were observed just once. Of the sample, about 17% falls within the top ten clones.

The sequenced sample consisted of blood, either unsorted or a sorted T cell fraction (not recorded which). The origin of this receptor is a male donor with ankylosing spondylitis. Recombination linked TRBV28 to TRBJ1-5; the D gene is not confidently resolved. The nucleotide sequence is given as TGTGCCAGCAGGGATAGGGTGGTCGTGGGGCCCCAGCATTTT. Its protein reads: CASRDRVVVGPQHF.